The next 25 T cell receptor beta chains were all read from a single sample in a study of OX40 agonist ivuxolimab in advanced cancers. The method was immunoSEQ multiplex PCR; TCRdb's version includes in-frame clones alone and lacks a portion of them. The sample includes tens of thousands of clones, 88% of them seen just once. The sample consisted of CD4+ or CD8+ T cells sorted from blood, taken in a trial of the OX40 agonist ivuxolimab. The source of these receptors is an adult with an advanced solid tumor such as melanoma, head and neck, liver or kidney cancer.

CDR3 amino acids: CASSSGGRRVQETQYF. The CDR3 DNA follows: TGTGCCAGCAGCTCCGGAGGACGGCGAGTCCAAGAGACCCAGTACTTC. The chain joins TRBV5-4 to TRBJ2-5; TRBD2 is a possible D gene (5 bases). V lost 3 bases, J lost 1 base, and 16 bases lay in between. The length of the CDR3 is 16 residues. CDR1 SGHNT and CDR2 YYREEE come from the germline V gene (reference sequence).

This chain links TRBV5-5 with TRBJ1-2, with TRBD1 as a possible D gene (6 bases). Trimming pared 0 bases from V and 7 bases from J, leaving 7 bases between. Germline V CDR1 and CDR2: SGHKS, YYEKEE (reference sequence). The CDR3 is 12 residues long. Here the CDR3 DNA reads TGTGCCAGCAGCTTGGGACAGGCTGGCTACACCTTC. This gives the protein CASSLGQAGYTF.

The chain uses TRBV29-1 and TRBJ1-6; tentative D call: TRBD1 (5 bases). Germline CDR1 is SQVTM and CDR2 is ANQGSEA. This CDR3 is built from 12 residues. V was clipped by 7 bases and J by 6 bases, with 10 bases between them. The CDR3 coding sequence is TGCAGCGCCGGGGGGGGTAATTCACCCCTCCACTTT. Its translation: CSAGGGNSPLHF. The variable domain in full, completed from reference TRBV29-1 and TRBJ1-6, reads SAVISQKPSRDICQRGTSLTIQCQVDSQVTMMFWYRQQPGQSLTLIATANQGSEATYESGFVIDKFPISRPNLTFSTLTVSNMSPEDSSIYLCSAGGGNSPLHFGNGTRLTVT.

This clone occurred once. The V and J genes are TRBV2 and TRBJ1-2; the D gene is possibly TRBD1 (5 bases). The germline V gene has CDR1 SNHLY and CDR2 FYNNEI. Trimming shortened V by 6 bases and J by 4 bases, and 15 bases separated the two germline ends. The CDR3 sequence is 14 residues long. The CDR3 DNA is TGTGCCAGCAGACTGGGGGGGATTGCCTATGGCTACACCTTC. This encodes CASRLGGIAYGYTF.

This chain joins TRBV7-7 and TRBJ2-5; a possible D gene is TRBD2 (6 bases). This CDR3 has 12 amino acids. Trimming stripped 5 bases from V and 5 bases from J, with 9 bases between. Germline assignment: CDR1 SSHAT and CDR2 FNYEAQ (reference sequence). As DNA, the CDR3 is TGTGCCAGCAGCCCGGAGGGGGAGACCCAGTACTTC. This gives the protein CASSPEGETQYF.

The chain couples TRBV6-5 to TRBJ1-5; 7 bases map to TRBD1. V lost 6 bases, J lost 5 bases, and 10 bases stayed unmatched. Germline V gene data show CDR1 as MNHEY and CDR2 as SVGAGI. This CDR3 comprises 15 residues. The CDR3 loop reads CASRLGDSKHQPQHF. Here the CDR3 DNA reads TGTGCCAGCAGGCTTGGGGACAGCAAACATCAGCCCCAGCATTTT.

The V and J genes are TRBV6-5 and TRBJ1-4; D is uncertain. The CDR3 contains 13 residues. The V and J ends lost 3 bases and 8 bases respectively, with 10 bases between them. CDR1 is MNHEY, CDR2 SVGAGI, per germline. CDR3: CASSYNLLEKLFF. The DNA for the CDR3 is TGTGCCAGCAGTTATAATCTCCTGGAAAAACTGTTTTTT.

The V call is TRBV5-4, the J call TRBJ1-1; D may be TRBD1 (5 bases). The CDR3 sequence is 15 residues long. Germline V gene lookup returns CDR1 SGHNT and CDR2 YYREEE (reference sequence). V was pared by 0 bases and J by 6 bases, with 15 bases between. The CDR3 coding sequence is TGTGCCAGCAGCTTGGGTGGGGGACCGGGGCCTGAAGCTTTCTTT. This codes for CASSLGGGPGPEAFF.

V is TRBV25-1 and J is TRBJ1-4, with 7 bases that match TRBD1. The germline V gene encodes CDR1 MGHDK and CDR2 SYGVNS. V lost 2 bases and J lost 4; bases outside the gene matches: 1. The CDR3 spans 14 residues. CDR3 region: CASSEGQVNEKLFF. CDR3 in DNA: TGTGCCAGCAGTGAAGGACAGGTTAATGAAAAACTGTTTTTT.

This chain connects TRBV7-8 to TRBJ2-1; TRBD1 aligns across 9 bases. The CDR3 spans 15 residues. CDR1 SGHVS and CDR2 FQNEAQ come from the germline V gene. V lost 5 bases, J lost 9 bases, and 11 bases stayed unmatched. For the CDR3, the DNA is TGTGCCAGCAGCCTTGGGACAGGGCTTGAGGGTGAGCAGTTCTTC. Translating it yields CASSLGTGLEGEQFF.

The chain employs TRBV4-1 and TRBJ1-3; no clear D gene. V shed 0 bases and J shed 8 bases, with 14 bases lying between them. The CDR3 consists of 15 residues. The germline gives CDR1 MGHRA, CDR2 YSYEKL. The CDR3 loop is CASSQDQASHYTIYF. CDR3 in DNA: TGCGCCAGCAGCCAAGATCAGGCCAGCCATTACACCATATATTTT.

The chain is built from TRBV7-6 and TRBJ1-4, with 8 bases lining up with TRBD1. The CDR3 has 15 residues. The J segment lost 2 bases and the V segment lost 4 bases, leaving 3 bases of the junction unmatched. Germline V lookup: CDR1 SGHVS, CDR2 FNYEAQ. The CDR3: CASSYRQGTNEKLFF. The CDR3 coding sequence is TGTGCCAGCAGCTATAGACAGGGGACTAATGAAAAACTGTTTTTT.

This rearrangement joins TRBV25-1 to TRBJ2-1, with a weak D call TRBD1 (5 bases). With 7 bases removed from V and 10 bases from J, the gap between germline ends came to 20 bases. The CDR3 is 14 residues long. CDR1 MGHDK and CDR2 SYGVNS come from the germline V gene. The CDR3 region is CASNGADALSEQFF. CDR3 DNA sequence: TGTGCCAGCAATGGGGCAGACGCTTTATCAGAGCAGTTCTTC.

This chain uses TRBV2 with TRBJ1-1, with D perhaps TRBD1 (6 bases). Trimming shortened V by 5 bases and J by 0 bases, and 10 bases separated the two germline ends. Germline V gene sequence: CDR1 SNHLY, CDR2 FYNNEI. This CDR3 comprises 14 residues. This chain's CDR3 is CASSIDRLNTEAFF. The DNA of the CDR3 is TGTGCCAGCAGTATTGACAGGTTGAACACTGAAGCTTTCTTT.

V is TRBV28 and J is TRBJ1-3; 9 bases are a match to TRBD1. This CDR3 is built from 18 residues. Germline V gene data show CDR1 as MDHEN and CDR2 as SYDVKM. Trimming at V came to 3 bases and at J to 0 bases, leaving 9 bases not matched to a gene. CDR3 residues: CASSFLGQGSFSGNTIYF. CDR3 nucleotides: TGTGCCAGCAGTTTCCTTGGACAGGGGTCCTTCTCTGGAAACACCATATATTTT. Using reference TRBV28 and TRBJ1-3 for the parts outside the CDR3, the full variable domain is DVKVTQSSRYLVKRTGEKVFLECVQDMDHENMFWYRQDPGLGLRLIYFSYDVKMKEKGDIPEGYSVSREKKERFSLILESASTNQTSMYLCASSFLGQGSFSGNTIYFGEGSWLTVV.

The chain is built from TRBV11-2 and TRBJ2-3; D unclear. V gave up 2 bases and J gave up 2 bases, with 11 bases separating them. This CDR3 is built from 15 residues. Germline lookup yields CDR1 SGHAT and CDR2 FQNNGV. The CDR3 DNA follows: TGTGCCAGCAGCTTAAGATACCAGCTCACAGATACGCAGTATTTT. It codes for CASSLRYQLTDTQYF.

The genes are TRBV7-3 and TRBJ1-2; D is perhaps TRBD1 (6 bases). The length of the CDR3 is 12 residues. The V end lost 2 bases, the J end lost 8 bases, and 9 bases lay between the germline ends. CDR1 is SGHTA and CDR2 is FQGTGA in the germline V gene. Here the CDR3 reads CASSLAGDGYTF. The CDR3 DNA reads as TGTGCCAGCAGCTTAGCAGGGGACGGCTACACCTTC.

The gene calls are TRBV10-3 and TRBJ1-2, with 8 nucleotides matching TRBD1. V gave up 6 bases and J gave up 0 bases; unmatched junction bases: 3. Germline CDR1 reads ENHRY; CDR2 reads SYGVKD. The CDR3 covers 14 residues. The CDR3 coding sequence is TGTGCCATCAGCGGGACAGGACCTAACTATGGCTACACCTTC. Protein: CAISGTGPNYGYTF.

CDR3 nucleotides: TGCGCCAGCAGCTCAGAGAGTCGGACAGGGTCGAACGAGCAGTACTTC. The encoded protein is CASSSESRTGSNEQYF. The chain employs TRBV5-1 and TRBJ2-7; TRBD1 aligns across 8 bases. Per the germline V gene, CDR1 is SGHRS and CDR2 is YFSETQ. This CDR3 has 16 amino acids. Losses at the gene ends were 3 bases for V and 5 bases for J; bases not matched to a gene: 13. The entire variable domain, with the rest obtained from reference TRBV5-1 and TRBJ2-7, is as follows: KAGVTQTPRYLIKTRGQQVTLSCSPISGHRSVSWYQQTPGQGLQFLFEYFSETQRNKGNFPGRFSGRQFSNSRSEMNVSTLELGDSALYLCASSSESRTGSNEQYFGPGTRLTVT.

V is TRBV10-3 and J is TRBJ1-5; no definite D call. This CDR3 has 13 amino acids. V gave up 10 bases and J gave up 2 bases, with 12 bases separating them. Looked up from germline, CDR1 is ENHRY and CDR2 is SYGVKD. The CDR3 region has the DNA TGTGCCACAACTCAGGAGGGCAATCAGCCCCAGCATTTT. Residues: CATTQEGNQPQHF.

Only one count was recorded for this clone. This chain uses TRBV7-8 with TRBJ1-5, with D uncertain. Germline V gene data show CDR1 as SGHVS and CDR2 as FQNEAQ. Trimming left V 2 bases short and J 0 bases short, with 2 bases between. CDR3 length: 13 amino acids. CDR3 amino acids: CASSLSSNQPQHF. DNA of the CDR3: TGTGCCAGCAGCTTAAGTAGCAATCAGCCCCAGCATTTT.

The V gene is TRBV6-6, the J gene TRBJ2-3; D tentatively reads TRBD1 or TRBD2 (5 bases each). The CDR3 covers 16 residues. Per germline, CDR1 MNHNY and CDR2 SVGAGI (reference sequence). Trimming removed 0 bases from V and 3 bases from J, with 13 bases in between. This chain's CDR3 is CASSYSGDYLTDTQYF. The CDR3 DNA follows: TGTGCCAGCAGTTACTCGGGGGATTACCTAACAGATACGCAGTATTTT.

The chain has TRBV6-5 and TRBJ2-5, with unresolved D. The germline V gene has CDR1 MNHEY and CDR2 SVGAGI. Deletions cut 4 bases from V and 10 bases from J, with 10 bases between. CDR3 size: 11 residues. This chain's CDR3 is CASSSEIGQYF. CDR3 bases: TGTGCCAGCAGTTCCGAGATTGGCCAGTACTTC.

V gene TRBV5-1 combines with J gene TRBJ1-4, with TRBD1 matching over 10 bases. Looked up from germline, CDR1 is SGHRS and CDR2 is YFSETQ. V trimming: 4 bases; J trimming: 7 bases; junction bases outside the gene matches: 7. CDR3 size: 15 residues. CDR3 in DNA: TGCGCCAGCAGCCAATTGGGACAGGGGAGTGAAAAACTGTTTTTT. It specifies CASSQLGQGSEKLFF.

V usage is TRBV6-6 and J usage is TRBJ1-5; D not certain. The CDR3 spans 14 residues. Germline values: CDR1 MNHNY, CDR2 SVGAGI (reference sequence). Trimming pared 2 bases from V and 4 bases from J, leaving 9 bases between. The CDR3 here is CASSYRNLNQPQHF. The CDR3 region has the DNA TGTGCCAGCAGTTACAGAAACTTAAATCAGCCCCAGCATTTT.